This paragraph covers one T cell receptor (beta chain) sequence. Its antigen remains undetermined. Base qualities are not at hand, and no much larger clone is one base apart. The data were obtained in a study of blood T cell repertoires in COVID-19 (dated by TCRdb to 2019 to 2021). Regarding the study in general: Collaborator samples came from the United States, Italy and Spain and covered acute and convalescent phases of COVID-19. The material from the prospective study consisted of cDNA or gDNA derived from T cells, B-cell-depleted T cells, or PBMCs. Subjects who had been exposed to COVID-19, were actively infected with it, or had recovered from it provided the deeply sampled blood TCRbeta repertoires that made up the dataset. The repertoires were released in a freely available public database meant as a resource for research on the immune response to SARS-CoV-2. Samples were obtained from the ongoing ImmuneRACE study (first 160 participants) and from over 1,000 subjects provided by 6 global collaborators. Nearly every sample came with metadata listing a de-identified subject ID, COVID-19 status, age in years and sex. Where HLA class I and class II types were available, the types were taken from metadata supplied by the sample provider, not from assay-based typing. The paper as a whole reports these results and caveats: The quantity of clinical and demographic metadata differed by source and by participant and was supplied without curation.

Here V drops 7 bases and J drops 1 base, and the junction holds 8 bases not matched to any gene. The CDR3, cysteine through phenylalanine, is 15 amino acids long. Only the CDR3 part of the read is kept: 45 bases, read in frame from the first base. CDR1 MNHEY and CDR2 SVGAGI were looked up in the germline V gene. Another Seattle source contributed samples from volunteer blood donors who had recovered from COVID-19. Whole blood was collected in K2EDTA tubes by collaborating institutions according to the institutions' own protocols. For TCRbeta analysis, collaborators shipped samples as frozen whole blood, isolated PBMCs, or DNA extracted from either of those sample types. TCRbeta CDR3 regions were amplified from genomic DNA by means of the immunoSEQ Assay, a bias-controlled multiplex PCR. As for how the authors treated the data: The number of nucleated cells in each sample was estimated by amplification of reference gene primers within the assay. To quantify the absolute abundance of each unique TCRbeta CDR3 rearrangement, sequence reads were collapsed and filtered. Productive Simpson clonality was computed per sample as the square root of Simpson's diversity index over productive rearrangements. The immuneACCESS repertoire file appears here via TCRdb, limited to in-frame rearrangements. These files lack a portion of the clones; in checked studies, under half of the deficit traces to unresolved V genes, and the cause of the others is not known. V and J calls and clone size are given by that table; D and trimming were obtained from the DNA. The sample table shows approximately 190,000 clones, and roughly 84% are seen once. Approximately 5.6% of the sample goes to the ten largest clones.

Sequenced: peripheral blood. This receptor was identified in a woman in her 40s who had recovered from COVID-19. The V and J genes are TRBV6-5 and TRBJ1-1, with TRBD1 identical over 8 junction bases. The nucleotide sequence reads TGTGCCAGCACGCAGCGGACAGGGAGGAACACTGAAGCTTTCTTT. The translation is CASTQRTGRNTEAFF.